The clone carrying this TCR beta chain was seen ten or more times. Its target is unknown. In each sequencing run, over 180 million TCR-beta sequences were generated from 15-18 subjects. TCRdb reanalysed the 5' RACE reads using MiXCR and keeps one entry per CDR3 protein. This table has approximately 58,000 distinct CDR3 sequences, around 10% appearing once. This entry belongs to a study of neurological immune-mediated disorders. General study points: Falling below healthy controls, multiple sclerosis showed the least TCR clonal expansion, while HTLV-1-associated myelopathy showed the most.

There are 14 residues in the CDR3. Germline loops: CDR1 SGHRS, CDR2 YFSETQ. After removal of 0 bases from V and 8 bases from J, the junction contained 4 bases not matched to a gene. The rearrangement links TRBV5-1 to TRBJ1-4, with 7 bases lining up with TRBD1. The sequenced material came from PBMCs. This sequence originates from a man aged 55 to 70 in good health. The CDR3 loop is CASSLGGQREKLFF. The CDR3 DNA is TGCGCCAGCAGCTTGGGGGGACAGAGGGAAAAACTGTTTTTT.